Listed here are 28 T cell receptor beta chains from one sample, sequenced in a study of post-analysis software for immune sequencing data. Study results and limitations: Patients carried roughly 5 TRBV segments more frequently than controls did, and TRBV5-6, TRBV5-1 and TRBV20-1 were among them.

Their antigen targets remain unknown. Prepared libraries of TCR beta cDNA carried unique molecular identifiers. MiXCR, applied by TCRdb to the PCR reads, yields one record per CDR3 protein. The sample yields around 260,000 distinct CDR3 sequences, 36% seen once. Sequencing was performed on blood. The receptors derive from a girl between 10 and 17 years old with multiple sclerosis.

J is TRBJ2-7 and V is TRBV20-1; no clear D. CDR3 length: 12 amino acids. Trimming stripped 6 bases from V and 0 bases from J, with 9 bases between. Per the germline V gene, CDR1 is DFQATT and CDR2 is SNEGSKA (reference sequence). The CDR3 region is CSAGGSSYEQYF. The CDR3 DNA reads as TGCAGTGCGGGCGGATCCTCCTACGAGCAGTACTTC.

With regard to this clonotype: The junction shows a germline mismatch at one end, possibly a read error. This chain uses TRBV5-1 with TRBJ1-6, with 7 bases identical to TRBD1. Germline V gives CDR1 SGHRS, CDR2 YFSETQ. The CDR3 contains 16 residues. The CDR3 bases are TGCGTCAGCAGCTTGGGACCGGACAGGATCGATTCACCCCTCCACTTT. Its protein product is CVSSLGPDRIDSPLHF.

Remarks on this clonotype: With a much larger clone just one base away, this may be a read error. The CDR3 protein is CASSLGKGGQQYF. Here the CDR3 DNA reads TGTGCCAGCAGCTTAGGAAAGGGCGGCCAGCAGTACTTC. The rearrangement uses TRBV7-2 and TRBJ2-7; D is unclear. CDR3 size: 13 residues. V gave up 1 base and J gave up 8 bases, with 12 bases separating them. Germline CDR1 reads SGHTA; CDR2 reads FQGNSA.

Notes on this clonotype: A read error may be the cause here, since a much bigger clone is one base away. This chain's CDR3 is CASSSRWTTALYF. The CDR3 DNA reads as TGTGCCAGCAGCTCGAGATGGACTACCGCTTTGTACTTC. V is TRBV7-3 and J is TRBJ2-5; weak D call: TRBD2 (6 bases). Trimming stripped 4 bases from V and 13 bases from J, with 19 bases between. This CDR3 has 13 amino acids. Germline CDR1 reads SGHTA; CDR2 reads FQGTGA.

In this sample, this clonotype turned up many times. Here the CDR3 DNA reads TGCAGTGCCCAGAGGGAAATAGTGTCGGGTTCACCCCTCCACTTT. Protein: CSAQREIVSGSPLHF. The chain is built from TRBV20-1 and TRBJ1-6; D is unresolved. This CDR3 has 15 residues. The V gene lost 6 bases and the J gene lost 9 bases, with 21 bases spanning the gap. Looked up from germline, CDR1 is DFQATT and CDR2 is SNEGSKA (reference sequence).

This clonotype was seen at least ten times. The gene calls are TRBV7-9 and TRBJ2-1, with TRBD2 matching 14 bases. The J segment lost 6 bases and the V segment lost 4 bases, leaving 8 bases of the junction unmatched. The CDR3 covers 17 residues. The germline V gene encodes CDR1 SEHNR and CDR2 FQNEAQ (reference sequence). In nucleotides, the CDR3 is TGTGCCAGCAGCTCCCCGGGACTAGCGGGAGTACTCAATGAGCAGTTCTTC. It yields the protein CASSSPGLAGVLNEQFF.

CDR3 DNA sequence: TGTGCCTGCGCAGAGACGGCCGCCTACGAGCAGTACTTC. Protein: CACAETAAYEQYF. This sequence joins TRBV27 and TRBJ2-7, with unresolved D. The CDR3 consists of 13 residues. Germline CDR1 MNHEY, CDR2 SMNVEV (reference sequence). The V and J ends lost 11 bases and 2 bases respectively, with 16 bases between them.

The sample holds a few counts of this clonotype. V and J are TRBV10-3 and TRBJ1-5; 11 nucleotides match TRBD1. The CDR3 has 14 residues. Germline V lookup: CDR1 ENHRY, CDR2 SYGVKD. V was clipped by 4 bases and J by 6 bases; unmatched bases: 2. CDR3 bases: TGTGCCATCAGTGGCGGGACAGGGGGTCAGCCCCAGCATTTT. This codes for CAISGGTGGQPQHF.

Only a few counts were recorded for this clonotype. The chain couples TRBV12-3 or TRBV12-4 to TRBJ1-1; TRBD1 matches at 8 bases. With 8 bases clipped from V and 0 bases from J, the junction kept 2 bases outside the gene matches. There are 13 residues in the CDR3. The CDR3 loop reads CASRTGMNTEAFF. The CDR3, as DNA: TGTGCCAGCCGGACAGGGATGAACACTGAAGCTTTCTTT.

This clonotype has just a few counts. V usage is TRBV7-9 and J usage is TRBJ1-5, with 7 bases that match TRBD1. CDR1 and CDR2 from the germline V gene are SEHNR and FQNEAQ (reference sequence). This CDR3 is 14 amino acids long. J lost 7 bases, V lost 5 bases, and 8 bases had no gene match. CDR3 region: CASSPGGGWQPQHF. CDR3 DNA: TGTGCCAGCAGCCCAGGGGGGGGCTGGCAGCCCCAGCATTTT.

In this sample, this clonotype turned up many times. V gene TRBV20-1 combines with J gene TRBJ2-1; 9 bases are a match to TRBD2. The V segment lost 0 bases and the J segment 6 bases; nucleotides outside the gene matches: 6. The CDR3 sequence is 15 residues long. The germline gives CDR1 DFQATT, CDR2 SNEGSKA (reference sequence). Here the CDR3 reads CSARDSERGVNEQFF. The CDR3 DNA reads TGCAGTGCTAGAGATAGTGAGCGGGGGGTCAATGAGCAGTTCTTC.

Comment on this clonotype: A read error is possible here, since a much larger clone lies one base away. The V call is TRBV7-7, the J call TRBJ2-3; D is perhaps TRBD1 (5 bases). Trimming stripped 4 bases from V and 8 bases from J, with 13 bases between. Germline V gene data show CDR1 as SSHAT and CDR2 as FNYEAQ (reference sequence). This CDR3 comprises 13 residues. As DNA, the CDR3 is TGTGCCAGCAGCTCGTCAGGGATAGGTACGCAGTATTTT. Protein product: CASSSSGIGTQYF.

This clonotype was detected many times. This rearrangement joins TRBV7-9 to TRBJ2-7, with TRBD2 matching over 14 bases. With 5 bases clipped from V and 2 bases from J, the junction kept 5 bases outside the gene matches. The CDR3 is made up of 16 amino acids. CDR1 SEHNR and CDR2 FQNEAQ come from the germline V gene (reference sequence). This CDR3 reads CASSTGLAGGTYEQYF. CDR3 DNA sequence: TGTGCCAGCAGCACAGGACTAGCGGGAGGAACCTACGAGCAGTACTTC.

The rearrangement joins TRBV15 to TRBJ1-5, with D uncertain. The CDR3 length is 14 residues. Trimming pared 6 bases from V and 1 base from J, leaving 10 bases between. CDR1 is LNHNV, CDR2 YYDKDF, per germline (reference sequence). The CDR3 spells CATSLSGSNQPQHF. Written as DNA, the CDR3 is TGTGCCACCAGTTTATCCGGGAGCAATCAGCCCCAGCATTTT.

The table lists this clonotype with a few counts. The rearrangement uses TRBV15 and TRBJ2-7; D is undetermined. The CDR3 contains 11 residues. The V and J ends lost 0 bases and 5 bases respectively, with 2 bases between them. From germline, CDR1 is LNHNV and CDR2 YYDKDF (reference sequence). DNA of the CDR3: TGTGCCACCAGCAGAGATGACGAGCAGTACTTC. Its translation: CATSRDDEQYF. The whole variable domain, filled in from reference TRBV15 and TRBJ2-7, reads DAMVIQNPRYQVTQFGKPVTLSCSQTLNHNVMYWYQQKSSQAPKLLFHYYDKDFNNEADTPDNFQSRRPNTSFCFLDIRSPGLGDTAMYLCATSRDDEQYFGPGTRLTVT.

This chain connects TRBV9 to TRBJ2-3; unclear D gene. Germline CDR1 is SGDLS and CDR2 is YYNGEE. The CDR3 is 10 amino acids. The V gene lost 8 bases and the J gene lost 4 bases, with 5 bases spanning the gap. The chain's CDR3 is CARGPDTQYF. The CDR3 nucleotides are TGTGCCAGGGGTCCAGATACGCAGTATTTT.

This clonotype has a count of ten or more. CDR3 residues: CASSQVRGSETQYF. DNA of the CDR3: TGTGCCAGCAGCCAAGTACGGGGGTCGGAGACCCAGTACTTC. V usage is TRBV7-9 and J usage is TRBJ2-5, with TRBD2 as a possible D gene (6 bases). This CDR3 is built from 14 residues. The V gene lost 5 bases and the J gene lost 5 bases, with 15 bases spanning the gap. In germline, CDR1 is SEHNR, CDR2 FQNEAQ (reference sequence).

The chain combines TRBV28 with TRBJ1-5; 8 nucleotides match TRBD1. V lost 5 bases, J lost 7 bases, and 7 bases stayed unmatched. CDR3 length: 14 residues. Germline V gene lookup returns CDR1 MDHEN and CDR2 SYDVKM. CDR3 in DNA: TGTGCCAGCAGTCCCCAGGGGGCTGGCCAGCCCCAGCATTTT. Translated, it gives CASSPQGAGQPQHF.

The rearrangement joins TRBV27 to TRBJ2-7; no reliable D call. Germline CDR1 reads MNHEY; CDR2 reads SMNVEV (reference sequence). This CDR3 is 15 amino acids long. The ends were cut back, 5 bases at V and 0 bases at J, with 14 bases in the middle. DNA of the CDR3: TGTGCCAGCAGTACAAACCGGGTTCGCTCCTACGAGCAGTACTTC. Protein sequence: CASSTNRVRSYEQYF.

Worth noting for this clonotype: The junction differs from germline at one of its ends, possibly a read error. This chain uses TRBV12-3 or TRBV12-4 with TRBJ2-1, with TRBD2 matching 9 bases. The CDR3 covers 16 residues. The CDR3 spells CTSRLEGGRACNEQFF. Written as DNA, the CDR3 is TGTACCAGCAGGTTGGAGGGCGGGAGGGCCTGTAATGAGCAGTTCTTC.

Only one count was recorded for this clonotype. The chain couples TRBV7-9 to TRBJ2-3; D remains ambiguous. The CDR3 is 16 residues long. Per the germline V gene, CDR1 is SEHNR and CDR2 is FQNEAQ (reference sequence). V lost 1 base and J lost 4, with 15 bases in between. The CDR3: CASSLEGRNRADTQYF. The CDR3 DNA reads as TGTGCCAGCAGCTTAGAGGGCCGTAACCGGGCAGATACGCAGTATTTT.

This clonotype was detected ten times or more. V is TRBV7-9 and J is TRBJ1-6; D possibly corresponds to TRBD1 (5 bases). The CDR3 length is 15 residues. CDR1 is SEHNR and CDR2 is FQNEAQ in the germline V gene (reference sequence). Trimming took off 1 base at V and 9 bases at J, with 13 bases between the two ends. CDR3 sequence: CASSLENTGTSPLHF. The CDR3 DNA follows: TGTGCCAGCAGCTTAGAGAACACCGGGACTTCACCCCTCCACTTT.

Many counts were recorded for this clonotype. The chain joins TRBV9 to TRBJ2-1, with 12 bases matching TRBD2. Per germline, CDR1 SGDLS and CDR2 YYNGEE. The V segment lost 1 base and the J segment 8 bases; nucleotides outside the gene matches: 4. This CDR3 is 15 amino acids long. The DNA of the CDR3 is TGTGCCAGCAGCGTACTAGCGGGAGGGCTTGATGAGCAGTTCTTC. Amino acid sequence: CASSVLAGGLDEQFF.

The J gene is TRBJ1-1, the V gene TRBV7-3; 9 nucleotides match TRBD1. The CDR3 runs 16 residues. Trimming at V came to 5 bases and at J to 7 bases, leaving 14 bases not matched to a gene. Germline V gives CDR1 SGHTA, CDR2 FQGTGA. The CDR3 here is CASSLRGTGPLSEAFF. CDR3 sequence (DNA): TGTGCCAGCAGCCTGCGCGGGACAGGGCCACTCAGTGAAGCTTTCTTT.

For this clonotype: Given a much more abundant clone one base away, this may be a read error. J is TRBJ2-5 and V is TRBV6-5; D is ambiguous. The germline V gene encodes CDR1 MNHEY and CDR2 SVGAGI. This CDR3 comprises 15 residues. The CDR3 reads CASSYSGIGQEAQYF. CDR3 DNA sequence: TGTGCCAGCAGTTACTCTGGGATCGGGCAAGAGGCCCAGTACTTC.

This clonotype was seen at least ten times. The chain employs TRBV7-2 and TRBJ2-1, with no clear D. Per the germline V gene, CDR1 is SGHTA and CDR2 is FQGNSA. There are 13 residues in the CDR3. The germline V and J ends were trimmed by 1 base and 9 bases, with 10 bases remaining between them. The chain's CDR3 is CASSLGPRCEQFF. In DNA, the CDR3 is TGTGCCAGCAGCTTAGGTCCTCGGTGTGAGCAGTTCTTC.

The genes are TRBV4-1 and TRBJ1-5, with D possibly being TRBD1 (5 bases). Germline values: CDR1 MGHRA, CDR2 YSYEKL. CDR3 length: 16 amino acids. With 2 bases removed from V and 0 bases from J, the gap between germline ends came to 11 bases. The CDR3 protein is CASSQSGRPSNQPQHF. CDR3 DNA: TGCGCCAGCAGCCAATCGGGACGACCTAGCAATCAGCCCCAGCATTTT.

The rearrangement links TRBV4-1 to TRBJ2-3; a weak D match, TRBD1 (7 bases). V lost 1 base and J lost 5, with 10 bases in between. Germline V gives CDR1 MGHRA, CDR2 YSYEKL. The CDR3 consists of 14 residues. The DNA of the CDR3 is TGCGCCAGCAGCCAAGGTCAGGGGGGAGATACGCAGTATTTT. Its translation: CASSQGQGGDTQYF.